This T cell receptor (beta chain) was observed in a study of T cell repertoires in cytomegalovirus infection. Trimming took 0 bases from V and 10 from J, leaving 13 bases between them. This CDR3 is built from 14 residues. CDR1 and CDR2 (germline): SEHNR, FQNEAQ (reference sequence). This clonotype occurred a few times. The antigen is undetermined. Each CDR3 protein is one row after TCRdb ran MiXCR on the reads. The table includes 600,000 to 700,000 distinct CDR3 sequences, about 33% detected once. The TCR was taken from a human donor in good health (CMV status not recorded). Some clones in this sample may be carry-over from other donors' samples. V usage is TRBV7-9 and J usage is TRBJ2-1; the D is unclear. This specimen consisted of cultured PBMCs, obtained from culture after CMV antigen stimulation. Here the CDR3 reads CASSLAKRRDEQFF. The CDR3 nucleotides read TGTGCCAGCAGCTTAGCGAAGAGGAGAGACGAGCAGTTCTTC.